This is a list of T cell receptor beta chains from one sample in a study of siplizumab effects on memory and regulatory T cells. The assay was immunoSEQ multiplex PCR, and TCRdb's table has in-frame clones only and misses some. The data hold 100,000 to 120,000 clones, with 92% observed a single time. What was sequenced was CD4+ T cells sorted from blood. The receptor set was obtained from a human donor in good health. Each CDR3 is given with its conserved first and last residue.

j_call v_call cdr3_aa
TRBJ1-1 TRBV10-3 CAIRLGTPNTEAFF
TRBJ2-5 TRBV11-2 CASSLRQGQETQYF
TRBJ1-1 TRBV5-6 CASSLVPLPNTEAFF
TRBJ2-1 TRBV5-1 CASSLTAGDPNEQFF
TRBJ2-7 TRBV7-8 CASSPVLGQASYEQYF
TRBJ2-3 TRBV5-1 CASSLGGAEGTDTQYF
TRBJ2-7 TRBV9 CASSVGGAGIYEQYF
TRBJ2-7 TRBV5-1 CASSRASVTNSYEQYF
TRBJ2-1 TRBV5-6 CASTRSGGAYNEQFF
TRBJ1-2 TRBV27 CASSPGNMGRGYTF
TRBJ2-7 TRBV4-2 CASSQDFLAGGLDEQYF
TRBJ1-4 TRBV9 CASSVDGRGLEKLFF
TRBJ1-5 TRBV12-5 CASARTDGIRAIDSINNQPQHF
TRBJ1-1 TRBV28 CASSFKMRRAEAFF
TRBJ1-2 TRBV6-6 CASSATGSQGYGYTF
TRBJ1-2 TRBV18 CASSPSEGSNHGYTF
TRBJ2-1 TRBV5-6 CASRLRLTGRLNNEQFF
TRBJ2-1 TRBV7-8 CASSRGQGAYNEQFF
TRBJ2-1 TRBV19 CASSGSYSGSYNEQFF
TRBJ1-2 TRBV7-9 CASSQGRGYGYTF
TRBJ1-1 TRBV9 CASSVAVGMNTEAFF